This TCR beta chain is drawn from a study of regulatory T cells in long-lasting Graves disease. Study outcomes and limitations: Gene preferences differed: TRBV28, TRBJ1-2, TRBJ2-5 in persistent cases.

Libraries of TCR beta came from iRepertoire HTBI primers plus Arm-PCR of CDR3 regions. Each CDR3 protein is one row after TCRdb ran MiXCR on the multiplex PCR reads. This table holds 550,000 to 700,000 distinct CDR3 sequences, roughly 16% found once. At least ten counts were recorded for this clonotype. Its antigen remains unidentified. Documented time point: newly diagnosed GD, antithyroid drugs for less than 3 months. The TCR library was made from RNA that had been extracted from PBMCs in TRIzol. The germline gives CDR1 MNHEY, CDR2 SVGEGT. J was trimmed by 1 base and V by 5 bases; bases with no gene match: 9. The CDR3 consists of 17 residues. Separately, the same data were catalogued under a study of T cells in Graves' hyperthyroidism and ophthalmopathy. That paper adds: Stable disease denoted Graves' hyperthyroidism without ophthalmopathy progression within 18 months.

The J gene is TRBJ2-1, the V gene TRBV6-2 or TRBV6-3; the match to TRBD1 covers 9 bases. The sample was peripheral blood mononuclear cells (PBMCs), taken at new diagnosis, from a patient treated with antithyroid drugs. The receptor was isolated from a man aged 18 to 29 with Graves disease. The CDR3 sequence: CASSELVTGGSYNEQFF. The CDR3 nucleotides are TGTGCCAGCAGTGAACTGGTGACAGGGGGGTCCTACAATGAGCAGTTCTTC.